Detailed here is one TCR beta chain. Its antigen is not identified. It is unclear where the CDR3 begins or ends on the DNA, so no DNA is shown, and the CDR3 is as TCRdb lists it. Libraries were prepared by immunoSEQ multiplex PCR; TCRdb keeps only in-frame clonotypes and omits some of them. The repertoire consists of around 41,000 clones, with around 88% occurring once and the leading ten covering about 6.5%. The data were taken from a study of T cells in localized non-small cell lung cancer. The CDR3 numbers 15 amino acids, ends counted. CDR1 is SGDLS, CDR2 YYNGEE, per germline. General study findings and limits: The study detected a median around 57 of the top 100 tumor clones in adjacent lung. Longer overall survival was linked to higher blood T cell density. Maximal T cell clonality occurred in uninvolved adjacent lung, with tumor ranking below it.

This TCR was sampled from a man between 40 and 75 years old with stage I lung adenocarcinoma. The rearrangement links TRBV9 to TRBJ2-1; the D call of TRBD2 is as the table states it, not checked on the DNA. The material sequenced was peripheral blood, taken before any cancer treatment. CDR3 region: CASSVGGGTSGSKFF.